This TCR beta chain was recovered during a study of beta chain features in type 1 diabetes (dated by TCRdb to the late 2010s). With regard to the full study: Patients and healthy donors did not differ in mean age, gender distribution, total cell number or subset yield. Across all samples, approximately 98,000,000 sorted cells were examined, and cell number per subset correlated strongly with RNA yield. In the study, recently diagnosed type 1 diabetes patients and matched healthy donors were compared on the TCRB repertoires of their sorted circulating CD4+ T cell subsets. Naive and central memory subsets were obtained from all 28 donors, but regulatory and stem cell-like memory subsets were isolated from only 8 patients and 8 healthy donors.

From each donor, a single peripheral blood sample of about 116 mL on average was drawn into heparinised tubes. Naive, central memory, regulatory and stem cell-like memory CD4+ T cells were sorted on a BD FACSAria II using a panel including CD45RO, CCR7, CD25, CD127, CD95 and CD27. A purity above 95% was achieved for all sorted populations. Right away, PBMCs were isolated by Lymphoprep density gradient centrifugation and were stained directly, with no culture step. To minimize batch effects, samples were stained and sorted in pairs, one healthy donor with one patient per experiment. A note on this clone: Its antigen target is currently unknown. Per-base quality was not reported, and no clone a single base away is much larger than it.

Via the germline V gene, CDR1 is SNHLY and CDR2 FYNNEI. Its CDR3 holds 13 amino acids, cysteine through phenylalanine. The retained sequence is limited to the CDR3, 39 bases, with the frame set at the first base. V trim: 6 bases; J trim: 4 bases; unmatched bases: 4. Paper-wide results and their limitations: Because cDNA rather than genomic DNA was sequenced, highly expressing activated cells could have been over-represented, although no difference in activation and CD3 levels was found between groups. A moderate but significant shortening of TCRB CDR3 length was observed in type 1 diabetes patients in all four CD4+ subsets. HLA sub-analyses involved small numbers of individuals, so any influence of HLA type on TCRB rearrangement remained unresolved. The naive, central memory and regulatory TCRB repertoires appeared to resemble one another more closely among patients than among healthy donors. Shorter templates might be favored by PCR, yet because patient and control samples were amplified and corrected together, any such skew would affect both groups equally. Patients with type 1 diabetes made fewer insertions and deleted more nucleotides at VDJ recombination sites, implying thymic rearrangement abnormalities.

The entire amount of isolated RNA was reverse transcribed using the High Capacity cDNA Reverse Transcription Kit, so the sequenced TCRB transcripts were expressed ones. Deep immunoSEQ sequencing was performed on naive, central memory and regulatory T cell samples, with an average of roughly 3.5 million total reads per sample. After sorted cells were lysed in RLT buffer, RNA was extracted with DNase-treated RNeasy Micro or Mini kits, with the choice depending on cell number. To prevent cross-contamination, each cell subset was processed individually, whereas patient and healthy donor samples were processed jointly. TCRB sequences were amplified from cDNA with the immunoSEQ multiplex PCR, producing 87-bp fragments spanning the CDR3 region. The amplicons were sequenced using the Illumina HiSeq platform. The study's own analysis went as follows. Synthetic template baselines were used to correct PCR bias computationally, reads within Hamming distance 2 were collapsed together, and singletons that could not be merged were discarded. Reads were aligned to IMGT to assign V, D and J genes, CDR3 length, and insertions or deletions at six rearrangement sites. Within each subset, clonotype counts were normalized to sorted cell number, and only after that were true diversity and Gini coefficients computed with the tcR R package. The overlap coefficient, calculated on TCRB nucleotide sequences, was used to measure repertoire sharing. TCRdb provides this immuneACCESS table in a form limited to in-frame rearrangements. Some clones are lacking; in checked studies, under half of them reflect an unresolved V gene, and why the rest are absent is not known. The V and J calls and the clone size are those of that table, but D and trimming were determined from the DNA. Within this sample are 35,000 to 45,000 clones, with around 63% of them counted one time only. The top ten constitute 1.5% to 2% of the sample.

Sequenced input: Tregs from blood. The sample's cell subset or site, from its label and the paper: regulatory CD4+ T cells. The source is a man aged 25 to 45 with type 1 diabetes. Some clones in this sample may be carry-over from other donors' samples. Rearrangement joined TRBV2 to TRBJ2-3, and 7 junctional nucleotides match TRBD2. The encoded CDR3 is CASSRGDSDTQYF. The sequenced DNA: TGTGCCAGCAGCCGGGGGGATTCAGATACGCAGTATTTT.